This note documents a single T cell receptor (beta chain) sequence. This entry is derived from a study of T cells after yellow fever vaccination. A single record per CDR3 protein comes from TCRdb applying MiXCR to the 5' RACE reads. Of 450,000 to 650,000 distinct CDR3 sequences listed, approximately 12% are singletons. Germline V gene data show CDR1 as SGHDT and CDR2 as YYEEEE. The CDR3 has 14 residues. Trimming took off 3 bases at V and 3 bases at J, with 13 bases between the two ends. This chain uses TRBV5-6 with TRBJ2-7, with D possibly being TRBD2 (5 bases). This material consisted of PBMCs, taken on the day of the yellow fever booster vaccination. This clonotype originated in a man between 25 and 39 years old who received the YFV17D yellow fever vaccine. This chain's CDR3 is CASSSPSGYYEQYF. The CDR3 DNA reads as TGTGCCAGCAGCTCGCCCAGCGGATACTACGAGCAGTACTTC.